Listed here are 14 T cell receptor beta chains from one sample, sequenced in a study of identical twins. MiXCR, run by TCRdb on the 5' RACE reads, gives a single entry per CDR3 protein. The sample holds 500,000 to 600,000 distinct CDR3 sequences; under 25% are singletons and the top ten take 0.8% to 1%. This sample was shared with a second study, whose subject was T cells expressing NK-cell markers.

The specimen was CD4+ T cells sorted from blood. The source is a woman younger than 35 in good health.

The chain has TRBV10-3 and TRBJ1-1; the D gene is possibly TRBD1 (6 bases). The CDR3 loop spans 15 amino acids. The germline V gene encodes CDR1 ENHRY and CDR2 SYGVKD. V was clipped by 4 bases and J by 4 bases, with 16 bases between them. The CDR3 DNA is TGTGCCATCAGTGGGGTTGGCGGGGGCGTCACTGAAGCTTTCTTT. Translated, it gives CAISGVGGGVTEAFF.

This clonotype has a handful of counts. The J gene is TRBJ2-2, the V gene TRBV5-1; 10 positions agree with TRBD2. The CDR3 contains 17 residues. Germline V gene data show CDR1 as SGHRS and CDR2 as YFSETQ. J was trimmed by 0 bases and V by 4 bases; bases with no gene match: 6. CDR3 region: CASSTTSGPSNTGELFF. The CDR3 DNA follows: TGCGCCAGCAGCACGACTAGCGGGCCATCGAACACCGGGGAGCTGTTTTTT. The full variable domain, rest sourced from reference TRBV5-1 and TRBJ2-2, is KAGVTQTPRYLIKTRGQQVTLSCSPISGHRSVSWYQQTPGQGLQFLFEYFSETQRNKGNFPGRFSGRQFSNSRSEMNVSTLELGDSALYLCASSTTSGPSNTGELFFGEGSRLTVL.

Regarding this clonotype: An end of the junction differs from the germline gene, which may be a read error. The chain is built from TRBV6-5 and TRBJ2-5, with TRBD2 matching over 11 bases. This CDR3 is built from 18 residues. Germline V gene lookup returns CDR1 MNHEY and CDR2 SVGAGI. CDR3 coding DNA: TGTGCCAGCAGTTACTCGCCTAGCGGGGGGCCAGGGCAAGAGACTCAGTACTTC. Its protein is CASSYSPSGGPGQETQYF.

The chain links TRBV20-1 to TRBJ2-3; D tentatively reads TRBD1 or TRBD2 (5 bases each). Germline V gene sequence: CDR1 DFQATT, CDR2 SNEGSKA (reference sequence). V lost 6 bases and J 0 bases, leaving 13 bases between the germline ends. CDR3 length: 14 amino acids. Here the CDR3 reads CSALEGPSTDTQYF. The CDR3 DNA reads TGCAGTGCCCTTGAGGGGCCTAGCACAGATACGCAGTATTTT.

This chain links TRBV5-1 with TRBJ1-3, with D perhaps TRBD1 (6 bases). The CDR3 extends over 14 amino acids. Germline CDR1 reads SGHRS; CDR2 reads YFSETQ. Between the trimmed V and J ends, which lost 0 bases and 8 bases, there was a span of 12 bases. As DNA, the CDR3 is TGCGCCAGCAGCTTGGTGGGGGGCGCGGACACCATATATTTT. Translation gives CASSLVGGADTIYF.

The chain uses TRBV30 and TRBJ1-2, with D possibly TRBD1 on 5 matching bases. CDR3 length equals 12 residues. Germline assignment: CDR1 GTSNPN and CDR2 SVGIG (reference sequence). V gave up 3 bases and J gave up 8 bases, with 13 bases separating them. The CDR3 nucleotides are TGTGCCTGGAGAGCCCCCCGGGACGGCTACACCTTC. Translated, it gives CAWRAPRDGYTF.

This chain uses TRBV10-3 with TRBJ2-5; D is unresolved. This CDR3 contains 13 residues. V was cut by 4 bases and J by 1 base, with 7 bases left in between. Germline V gene lookup returns CDR1 ENHRY and CDR2 SYGVKD. The CDR3: CAISGASQETQYF. For the CDR3, the DNA is TGTGCCATCAGTGGGGCCAGCCAAGAGACCCAGTACTTC.

The V and J genes are TRBV4-3 and TRBJ2-2; D gene ambiguous. The germline V gene encodes CDR1 LGHNA and CDR2 YSLEER. The CDR3 is made up of 14 amino acids. Trimming removed 0 bases at V and 4 bases at J, with 6 bases between. This chain's CDR3 is CASSQDSLTGELFF. In DNA form, the CDR3 reads TGCGCCAGCAGCCAAGATTCCCTCACCGGGGAGCTGTTTTTT.

This clonotype showed up just a few times. The chain has TRBV5-1 and TRBJ2-4; a weak D match, TRBD1 (6 bases). CDR3 length: 13 amino acids. Germline loops: CDR1 SGHRS, CDR2 YFSETQ. Trimming removed 2 bases from V and 8 bases from J, with 11 bases in between. CDR3 in amino acids: CASSFTGSDIQYF. CDR3 nucleotides: TGCGCCAGCAGCTTCACAGGGTCGGACATTCAGTACTTC.

V and J are TRBV6-5 and TRBJ1-5, with D perhaps TRBD1 (5 bases). The CDR3 consists of 15 residues. The V gene lost 0 bases and the J gene lost 2 bases, with 8 bases spanning the gap. In germline, CDR1 is MNHEY, CDR2 SVGAGI. The chain's CDR3 is CASSYSARGNQPQHF. The CDR3 region has the DNA TGTGCCAGCAGTTACTCGGCCAGGGGCAATCAGCCCCAGCATTTT.

The chain has TRBV18 and TRBJ2-3, with D unclear. Germline V gene data show CDR1 as KGHSH and CDR2 as LQKENI. Trimming left V 1 base short and J 4 bases short, with 21 bases between. The length of the CDR3 is 18 residues. CDR3 amino acids: CASSPLSGSSSLADTQYF. CDR3 DNA: TGTGCCAGCTCACCACTCTCCGGAAGTTCGTCCCTGGCAGATACGCAGTATTTT.

The chain has TRBV9 and TRBJ2-1; D unclear. CDR1 SGDLS and CDR2 YYNGEE come from the germline V gene. The CDR3 spans 14 residues. Deletions cut 4 bases from V and 5 bases from J, with 13 bases between. CDR3 region: CASSPYPGHNEQFF. CDR3 nucleotide sequence: TGTGCCAGCAGCCCGTACCCGGGCCACAATGAGCAGTTCTTC.

The V and J genes are TRBV20-1 and TRBJ2-1; 7 nucleotides line up with TRBD2. Germline CDR1 and CDR2: DFQATT and SNEGSKA (reference sequence). V lost 0 bases, J lost 9 bases, and 11 bases stayed unmatched. This CDR3 is built from 15 residues. In nucleotides, the CDR3 is TGCAGTGCTAGAGATTTGACGGGAGGTATTGGTGAGCAGTTCTTC. This encodes CSARDLTGGIGEQFF.

The chain recombines TRBV20-1 with TRBJ2-1; possible D gene TRBD2, 6 bases. The V and J ends lost 6 bases and 3 bases respectively, with 12 bases between them. Germline assignment: CDR1 DFQATT and CDR2 SNEGSKA (reference sequence). CDR3 length equals 13 residues. The CDR3 reads CSAWAGLYNEQFF. DNA of the CDR3: TGCAGTGCATGGGCGGGACTCTACAATGAGCAGTTCTTC.